The 26 T cell receptor beta chains reported below all come from one sample, sequenced in a study of blood T cell repertoires in COVID-19. Using immunoSEQ multiplex PCR, the repertoire was profiled, and TCRdb retains in-frame clones only, with some absent. The sample lists about 200,000 clones; about 94% were seen once. Sequencing input: peripheral blood. These receptors were obtained from a man between 60 and 75 years old with COVID-19, enrolled during active disease.

The J gene is TRBJ2-1, the V gene TRBV11-2; D is ambiguous. The germline V and J ends were trimmed by 4 bases and 2 bases, with 12 bases remaining between them. Germline V gene data show CDR1 as SGHAT and CDR2 as FQNNGV. The CDR3 has 15 amino acids. CDR3 region: CASSSLTLPYNEQFF. The CDR3 DNA follows: TGTGCCAGCAGCTCCCTGACTTTGCCCTACAATGAGCAGTTCTTC.

The chain has TRBV18 and TRBJ2-3, with D perhaps matching TRBD1 (5 bases). Germline values: CDR1 KGHSH, CDR2 LQKENI. The CDR3 contains 17 residues. Trimming pared 3 bases from V and 4 bases from J, leaving 20 bases between. The CDR3 DNA follows: TGTGCCAGCTCACCCATACCACGTTCTAAGGGGTCAGATACGCAGTATTTT. Translating gives CASSPIPRSKGSDTQYF.

V and J are TRBV11-1 and TRBJ2-3, with D possibly TRBD1 on 8 matching bases. Trimming removed 7 bases at V and 0 bases at J, with 11 bases between. This CDR3 contains 14 residues. Germline CDR1 reads SGHAT; CDR2 reads FQDESV (reference sequence). The CDR3 nucleotides are TGTGCCAGCAAGCGGGACAGGAGCACAGATACGCAGTATTTT. Protein sequence: CASKRDRSTDTQYF. Together with reference TRBV11-1 and TRBJ2-3, the CDR3 gives the full variable domain: EAEVAQSPRYKITEKSQAVAFWCDPISGHATLYWYRQILGQGPELLVQFQDESVVDDSQLPKDRFSAERLKGVDSTLKIQPAELGDSAMYLCASKRDRSTDTQYFGPGTRLTVL.

V usage is TRBV7-9 and J usage is TRBJ2-7; TRBD2 matches 7 bases. The V segment lost 3 bases and the J segment 2 bases; nucleotides outside the gene matches: 7. This CDR3 is 15 amino acids long. The V gene's germline CDR1 is SEHNR and CDR2 FQNEAQ (reference sequence). CDR3 DNA sequence: TGTGCCAGCAGCTTTAGCGGGCGCTTTGCCTACGAGCAGTACTTC. It is translated as CASSFSGRFAYEQYF.

V gene TRBV4-1 combines with J gene TRBJ1-2; 8 nucleotides match TRBD1. The CDR3 has 15 residues. In germline, CDR1 is MGHRA, CDR2 YSYEKL. With 1 base clipped from V and 3 bases from J, the junction kept 4 bases outside the gene matches. CDR3 DNA sequence: TGCGCCAGCAGCCAAGGGTCGACAGGGGACTATGGCTACACCTTC. Amino acid sequence: CASSQGSTGDYGYTF.

The V and J genes are TRBV19 and TRBJ1-3; TRBD1 matches at 7 bases. The junction had 16 bases not matched to a gene; V was cut back by 6 bases and J by 2 bases. The CDR3 length is 18 residues. CDR1 is LNHDA and CDR2 is SQIVND in the germline V gene (reference sequence). The CDR3 spells CASRSRVTGKGPGNTIYF. As DNA, the CDR3 is TGTGCCAGTAGATCGAGAGTGACAGGGAAAGGACCTGGAAACACCATATATTTT.

The CDR3 here is CASSLIGVGQYF. The DNA for the CDR3 is TGTGCCAGCAGCTTAATAGGGGTGGGGCAGTACTTC. The chain joins TRBV11-2 to TRBJ2-7; D possibly corresponds to TRBD1 (5 bases). The CDR3 runs 12 residues. V lost 2 bases and J lost 9, with 11 bases in between. In germline, CDR1 is SGHAT, CDR2 FQNNGV.

V gene TRBV21-1 combines with J gene TRBJ1-5; TRBD1, as called in the table, went unchecked against the DNA. TRBV21-1 is an annotated pseudogene. The CDR3 has 19 amino acids. The DNA for the CDR3 is TGTGCCAGCAGCCTACACAGGGGGCCCCCCCCCTCAAGCAATCAGCCCCAGCATTTT. Translated: CASSLHRGPPPSSNQPQHF.

This clone appeared once. The V gene is TRBV7-3, the J gene TRBJ2-3, with TRBD1 matching 7 bases. Trimming removed 5 bases from V and 5 bases from J; junction bases left unmatched: 4. This CDR3 contains 13 residues. Germline V gene lookup returns CDR1 SGHTA and CDR2 FQGTGA. CDR3 sequence (DNA): TGTGCCAGCAGCCGGAACAGGGGAGATACGCAGTATTTT. Its translation: CASSRNRGDTQYF.

This rearrangement joins TRBV30 to TRBJ1-3, with 8 positions matching TRBD1. The CDR3 spans 17 residues. The V and J ends lost 0 bases and 4 bases, in that order; junction bases with no gene match: 11. Germline V gives CDR1 GTSNPN, CDR2 SVGIG (reference sequence). The DNA of the CDR3 is TGTGCCTGGAGTGTACTCCACCCAGGGGGCCCAGGAAACACCATATATTTT. Translating gives CAWSVLHPGGPGNTIYF.

The rearrangement links TRBV3-1 (or the pseudogene TRBV3-2) to TRBJ1-6, with 7 positions matching TRBD1. The trim removed 3 bases at V and 9 bases at J, leaving 5 bases unmatched. The germline gives CDR1 LGHDT, CDR2 YNNKEL (reference sequence). This CDR3 region has 14 residues. In DNA form, the CDR3 reads TGTGCCAGCAGCCAGAGACAGGGAATTTCACCCCTCCACTTT. Amino acids: CASSQRQGISPLHF.

The chain links TRBV4-3 to TRBJ2-7, with TRBD2 matching 10 bases. Germline values: CDR1 LGHNA, CDR2 YSLEER. The V gene end was trimmed by 1 base and the J gene end by 2 bases; junction bases not matched to a gene: 2. The CDR3 totals 15 residues. DNA of the CDR3: TGCGCCAGCAGCCAAGGGACTAGCGGAACCTACGAGCAGTACTTC. This sequence encodes CASSQGTSGTYEQYF.

The genes are TRBV5-6 and TRBJ1-2; no firm D call. The V gene's germline CDR1 is SGHDT and CDR2 YYEEEE. The CDR3 sequence is 11 residues long. Trimming removed 4 bases from V and 5 bases from J, with 6 bases in between. CDR3 bases: TGTGCCAGCAGCCCCGGGTATGGCTACACCTTC. This sequence encodes CASSPGYGYTF.

This clone was counted a single time. V and J are TRBV6-5 and TRBJ2-7, with 8 bases that match TRBD2. The trim removed 7 bases at V and 3 bases at J, leaving 8 bases unmatched. This CDR3 has 14 amino acids. Looked up from germline, CDR1 is MNHEY and CDR2 is SVGAGI. CDR3 nucleotides: TGTGCCAGCAAGGTTATAGCGGGGATCTACGAGCAGTACTTC. Protein product: CASKVIAGIYEQYF.

This clone was recorded once. The V gene is TRBV24-1, the J gene TRBJ1-2; 12 positions agree with TRBD1. The CDR3 totals 16 residues. Germline loops: CDR1 KGHDR, CDR2 SFDVKD. The V and J ends lost 4 bases and 4 bases, in that order; junction bases with no gene match: 6. The CDR3 is CATSESGTGGGYGYTF. The CDR3 coding sequence is TGTGCCACCAGTGAGTCCGGGACAGGGGGCGGCTATGGCTACACCTTC.

V usage is TRBV7-9 and J usage is TRBJ2-3; D may be TRBD2 (6 bases). Germline CDR1 SEHNR, CDR2 FQNEAQ (reference sequence). V lost 2 bases and J 3 bases, leaving 9 bases between the germline ends. This CDR3 contains 14 residues. The CDR3 here is CASSLLGGTDTQYF. CDR3 bases: TGTGCCAGCAGCTTACTCGGGGGTACAGATACGCAGTATTTT. The whole variable domain, remainder taken from reference TRBV7-9 and TRBJ2-3, is DTGVSQNPRHKITKRGQNVTFRCDPISEHNRLYWYRQTLGQGPEFLTYFQNEAQLEKSRLLSDRFSAERPKGSFSTLEIQRTEQGDSAMYLCASSLLGGTDTQYFGPGTRLTVL.

The V call is TRBV12-5, the J call TRBJ2-1; 8 positions agree with TRBD2. Germline CDR1 and CDR2: LGHNT and FRNRAP. The CDR3 spans 16 residues. J lost 7 bases, V lost 0 bases, and 8 bases had no gene match. CDR3 coding DNA: TGTGCTAGTGGTTTGGTACAGGCTAGCGGGCGGAATGAGCAGTTCTTC. Amino acid sequence: CASGLVQASGRNEQFF.

The chain is built from TRBV6-1 and TRBJ2-2; 9 nucleotides align to TRBD2. The V gene end was trimmed by 3 bases and the J gene end by 4 bases; junction bases not matched to a gene: 3. CDR1 and CDR2 (germline): MNHNS, SASEGT. There are 15 residues in the CDR3. CDR3 coding DNA: TGTGCCAGCAGTGAGGCGGGGGGGGGCACCGGGGAGCTGTTTTTT. It yields the protein CASSEAGGGTGELFF.

V usage is TRBV6-1 and J usage is TRBJ1-5; 7 bases match TRBD1. Germline V gives CDR1 MNHNS, CDR2 SASEGT. The CDR3 covers 15 residues. V shed 3 bases, J shed 5 bases, and the junction held 7 bases outside the gene matches. The CDR3 spells CASSEWTGGDQPQHF. CDR3 sequence (DNA): TGTGCCAGCAGTGAGTGGACAGGAGGGGATCAGCCCCAGCATTTT.

This rearrangement joins TRBV25-1 to TRBJ1-4; D uncertain. The CDR3 consists of 14 residues. Germline loops: CDR1 MGHDK, CDR2 SYGVNS. V gave up 5 bases and J gave up 0 bases, with 7 bases separating them. The DNA for the CDR3 is TGTGCCAGCAGTCCACTTTCAACTAATGAAAAACTGTTTTTT. Translated, it gives CASSPLSTNEKLFF.

The rearrangement links TRBV5-1 to TRBJ1-2; the match to TRBD1 covers 11 bases. The germline V gene has CDR1 SGHRS and CDR2 YFSETQ. This CDR3 spans 15 amino acids. Trimming at V came to 0 bases and at J to 5 bases, leaving 3 bases not matched to a gene. The chain's CDR3 is CASSLEGQGAYGYTF. In nucleotides, the CDR3 is TGCGCCAGCAGCTTGGAAGGACAGGGGGCTTATGGCTACACCTTC.

The J gene is TRBJ1-5, the V gene TRBV28, with 12 bases that match TRBD1. After removal of 6 bases from V and 6 bases from J, the junction contained 6 bases not matched to a gene. The germline V gene has CDR1 MDHEN and CDR2 SYDVKM. The CDR3 covers 15 residues. The CDR3: CASSVGTGGSQPQHF. CDR3 in DNA: TGTGCCAGCAGCGTCGGGACAGGGGGCAGTCAGCCCCAGCATTTT.

V is TRBV7-8 and J is TRBJ2-3; 13 nucleotides match TRBD2. Per germline, CDR1 SGHVS and CDR2 FQNEAQ. The CDR3 length is 14 residues. Trimming removed 4 bases from V and 10 bases from J; junction bases left unmatched: 5. CDR3 bases: TGTGCCAGCAGCTCGGGACTAGCGGGATACGCGCAGTATTTT. Translation: CASSSGLAGYAQYF.

In its sample, this clone was seen a few times. The gene calls are TRBV30 and TRBJ2-7; D is ambiguous. There are 13 residues in the CDR3. V was cut by 3 bases and J by 1 base, with 10 bases left in between. Germline CDR1 GTSNPN, CDR2 SVGIG (reference sequence). As DNA, the CDR3 is TGTGCCTGGAGCCCCGACATATCCTACGAGCAGTACTTC. Protein: CAWSPDISYEQYF.

The rearrangement uses TRBV18 and TRBJ2-3, with 7 bases fitting TRBD2. The CDR3 consists of 15 residues. The V segment lost 3 bases and the J segment 6 bases; nucleotides outside the gene matches: 9. Germline CDR1 and CDR2: KGHSH and LQKENI. The CDR3 DNA is TGTGCCAGCTCACCCCCGGGACTATTTCGGGATACGCAGTATTTT. Protein sequence: CASSPPGLFRDTQYF.

V and J are TRBV5-5 and TRBJ2-7, with 8 bases identical to TRBD1. This CDR3 has 15 residues. The V gene's germline CDR1 is SGHKS and CDR2 YYEKEE (reference sequence). Losses at the gene ends were 2 bases for V and 3 bases for J; bases not matched to a gene: 7. In DNA form, the CDR3 reads TGTGCCAGCAGCTTCGGCGGACAGGGCAACTACGAGCAGTACTTC. This gives the protein CASSFGGQGNYEQYF.